Following are 22 T cell receptor beta chains from one sample sequenced in a study of CD8+CD57+ T cells in acquired aplastic anemia. Sequencing was done on patients that had shown CD8+CD57+ cell expansion by flow cytometry. Genomic DNA constituted the template upon which TCR beta VDJ and CDR3 profiling was performed. TCRdb fed the reads into MiXCR, producing one record per CDR3 protein. The sample contains 150,000 to 200,000 distinct CDR3 sequences, less than 60% of which appear only once. The sequencing input was sorted CD4+, CD8+, or CD8+CD57+ T cells (not recorded which) from PBMCs. These receptors came from a human donor with aplastic anemia.

V gene TRBV5-1 combines with J gene TRBJ2-3, with 10 positions matching TRBD1. Germline lookup yields CDR1 SGHRS and CDR2 YFSETQ. The CDR3 is 17 residues long. With 1 base clipped from V and 6 bases from J, the junction kept 11 bases outside the gene matches. For the CDR3, the DNA is TGCGCCAGCAGCTTGAACATCCCGGGACAGGGGCGGGATACGCAGTATTTT. Residues: CASSLNIPGQGRDTQYF.

This clonotype has ten or more counts. The V call is TRBV9, the J call TRBJ2-3; a possible D gene is TRBD1 (6 bases). The CDR3 is 16 residues long. CDR1 and CDR2 from the germline V gene are SGDLS and YYNGEE. V dropped 3 bases and J dropped 4 bases, with 18 bases sitting between them. CDR3 loop: CASSAKYRDRPDTQYF. CDR3 DNA: TGTGCCAGCAGCGCAAAATACAGGGACCGGCCAGATACGCAGTATTTT.

On this clonotype itself: The germline gene is not matched at one end of the junction; a read error may be the cause. The gene calls are TRBV5-1 and TRBJ2-5; 8 positions match TRBD2. Germline V gene lookup returns CDR1 SGHRS and CDR2 YFSETQ. The CDR3 extends over 13 amino acids. CDR3 in amino acids: CAGSLGLEEAQYF. CDR3 nucleotide sequence: TGTGCCGGCAGCTTGGGACTAGAAGAGGCCCAGTACTTC.

V is TRBV19 and J is TRBJ1-1, with a possible D match to TRBD1 (5 bases). The CDR3 has 14 amino acids. Germline CDR1 is LNHDA and CDR2 is SQIVND (reference sequence). V lost 6 bases to trimming and J lost 2 bases, with 13 bases between them. This chain's CDR3 is CASREGHVNTEAFF. In nucleotides, the CDR3 is TGTGCCAGTAGGGAAGGACACGTCAACACTGAAGCTTTCTTT.

The V gene is TRBV7-9, the J gene TRBJ2-1, with 7 nucleotides matching TRBD1. Germline values: CDR1 SEHNR, CDR2 FQNEAQ (reference sequence). The CDR3 extends over 12 amino acids. Trimming removed 7 bases from V and 4 bases from J; junction bases left unmatched: 1. The CDR3, as DNA: TGTGCCAGCACGGGACAGTACAATGAGCAGTTCTTC. Amino acids: CASTGQYNEQFF.

V usage is TRBV2 and J usage is TRBJ1-4, with 10 nucleotides matching TRBD1. This CDR3 has 13 residues. Germline V gene sequence: CDR1 SNHLY, CDR2 FYNNEI. Trimming removed 3 bases from V and 11 bases from J; junction bases left unmatched: 3. As DNA, the CDR3 is TGTGCCAGCAGTGACAGGGACAGGGGTAAACTGTTTTTT. Its translation: CASSDRDRGKLFF.

This rearrangement joins TRBV20-1 to TRBJ2-7; D may be TRBD1 (5 bases). Germline V gene data show CDR1 as DFQATT and CDR2 as SNEGSKA (reference sequence). The CDR3 spans 13 residues. The V and J ends lost 4 bases and 3 bases respectively, with 13 bases between them. The DNA for the CDR3 is TGCAGTGCTACAATAGACAGCCTCTACGAGCAGTACTTC. The encoded protein is CSATIDSLYEQYF.

This clonotype was counted ten times or more. The gene calls are TRBV5-1 and TRBJ2-1; D is unclear. The V end lost 2 bases, the J end lost 2 bases, and 8 bases lay between the germline ends. The length of the CDR3 is 14 residues. Germline values: CDR1 SGHRS, CDR2 YFSETQ. For the CDR3, the DNA is TGCGCCAGCAGCTTTGAGTATCCCTACAATGAGCAGTTCTTC. The encoded protein is CASSFEYPYNEQFF.

Worth noting for this clonotype: With a much larger clone just one base away, this may be a read error. The V and J genes are TRBV7-2 and TRBJ1-4; D is unresolved. The CDR3 extends over 16 amino acids. Germline values: CDR1 SGHTA, CDR2 FQGNSA. The CDR3, as DNA: TGTGCCAGCAGCTTAGGGCGGGGAGGGCGTAATGAAATACTGTTTTTT. Translated: CASSLGRGGRNEILFF.

This clonotype was seen many times. The chain combines TRBV6-6 with TRBJ1-1, with D perhaps TRBD1 (6 bases). The CDR3 contains 15 residues. Deletions cut 4 bases from V and 0 bases from J, with 12 bases between. Germline V lookup: CDR1 MNHNY, CDR2 SVGAGI (reference sequence). This CDR3 reads CASSSLGQMNTEAFF. For the CDR3, the DNA is TGTGCCAGCAGTTCCCTAGGACAGATGAACACTGAAGCTTTCTTT.

V is TRBV19 and J is TRBJ2-1, with unresolved D. The CDR3 runs to 16 residues. From germline, CDR1 is LNHDA and CDR2 SQIVND (reference sequence). V was trimmed by 1 base and J by 0 bases, leaving 10 bases between them. CDR3 loop: CASSIASRSSYNEQFF. Here the CDR3 DNA reads TGTGCCAGTAGTATAGCGTCCAGGAGCTCCTACAATGAGCAGTTCTTC.

This clonotype appeared many times. The V gene is TRBV5-4, the J gene TRBJ2-7; tentatively, D is TRBD2 (6 bases). The CDR3 is made up of 12 amino acids. CDR1 is SGHNT and CDR2 is YYREEE in the germline V gene (reference sequence). V lost 9 bases, J lost 3 bases, and 13 bases lay in between. Here the CDR3 DNA reads TGTGCCACGGGACTCTCCCTCTACGAGCAGTACTTC. It yields the protein CATGLSLYEQYF.

Remarks on this clonotype: The junction departs from germline at one end; a sequencing error may be responsible. The genes are TRBV28 and TRBJ1-2, with 7 bases identical to TRBD1. Germline V gene data show CDR1 as MDHEN and CDR2 as SYDVKM. This CDR3 comprises 13 residues. The DNA of the CDR3 is TGTGCCAGCAGGGGATTCGGACAGGATGGCTACGCCTTC. This encodes CASRGFGQDGYAF.

The rearrangement joins TRBV6-2 or TRBV6-3 to TRBJ2-7, with 8 bases matching TRBD2. The CDR3 sequence is 14 residues long. After removal of 6 bases from V and 7 bases from J, the junction contained 11 bases not matched to a gene. In germline, CDR1 is MNHEY, CDR2 SVGEGT. CDR3 amino acids: CASRAGGSYNEQYF. CDR3 sequence (DNA): TGTGCCAGCAGGGCGGGAGGTTCCTACAATGAGCAGTACTTC.

This clonotype was recorded many times. The genes are TRBV6-1 and TRBJ1-4; no clear D. This CDR3 region has 11 residues. Trimming removed 6 bases from V and 3 bases from J, with 2 bases in between. Germline V gene sequence: CDR1 MNHNS, CDR2 SASEGT. In nucleotides, the CDR3 is TGTGCCAGCAGATCTAATGAAAAACTGTTTTTT. Amino acids: CASRSNEKLFF.

This clonotype was observed a handful of times. In DNA form, the CDR3 reads TGTGCCAGCAGTTATCGTGGACTAGCTCCGCAGTTCTTC. Protein sequence: CASSYRGLAPQFF. The chain employs TRBV6-5 and TRBJ2-1; 8 bases line up with TRBD2. Germline trimming cut 3 bases from V and 12 bases from J; bases unmatched to any gene: 7. Germline V gene lookup returns CDR1 MNHEY and CDR2 SVGAGI. The CDR3 length is 13 residues.

As to this clonotype: At one of its ends the junction is not consistent with the germline gene, which may arise from a read error. The chain carries TRBV29-1 and TRBJ1-1; D unclear. CDR1 and CDR2 (germline): SQVTM, ANQGSEA. The CDR3 is made up of 11 amino acids. The chain's CDR3 is CSVVRNTGAFF. DNA for the CDR3: TGCAGCGTTGTACGGAACACTGGAGCTTTCTTT.

In its sample, this clonotype was seen a few times. The chain has TRBV7-9 and TRBJ1-6; D remains ambiguous. V lost 5 bases and J lost 10, with 12 bases in between. This CDR3 spans 13 amino acids. Germline-derived CDR1 and CDR2 are SEHNR and FQNEAQ (reference sequence). CDR3 sequence (DNA): TGTGCCAGCAGCCTCACACCTGGATCACCCCTCCACTTT. Translation gives CASSLTPGSPLHF.

The V gene is TRBV7-9, the J gene TRBJ2-3; perhaps TRBD2 as D (5 bases). The CDR3 is made up of 13 amino acids. V lost 5 bases and J lost 6, with 12 bases in between. Looked up from germline, CDR1 is SEHNR and CDR2 is FQNEAQ (reference sequence). The CDR3 loop is CASSLTTADTQYF. CDR3 DNA sequence: TGTGCCAGCAGCCTGACTACAGCGGATACGCAGTATTTT. The entire variable domain, with the rest obtained from reference TRBV7-9 and TRBJ2-3, is as follows: DTGVSQNPRHKITKRGQNVTFRCDPISEHNRLYWYRQTLGQGPEFLTYFQNEAQLEKSRLLSDRFSAERPKGSFSTLEIQRTEQGDSAMYLCASSLTTADTQYFGPGTRLTVL.

V usage is TRBV29-1 and J usage is TRBJ2-1; D not certain. The V and J ends lost 4 bases and 0 bases respectively, with 13 bases between them. CDR1 and CDR2 from the germline V gene are SQVTM and ANQGSEA. The CDR3 consists of 15 residues. The CDR3 spells CSVASGLDSYNEQFF. Here the CDR3 DNA reads TGCAGCGTTGCATCGGGTCTAGACTCCTACAATGAGCAGTTCTTC.

This clonotype occurred many times. V gene TRBV7-2 combines with J gene TRBJ2-3; D may be TRBD1 (6 bases). Germline lookup yields CDR1 SGHTA and CDR2 FQGNSA. The CDR3 totals 13 residues. Trimming pared 4 bases from V and 4 bases from J, leaving 9 bases between. DNA for the CDR3: TGTGCCAGCAGCTACCAGGGGTCAGATACGCAGTATTTT. It yields the protein CASSYQGSDTQYF.

This clonotype was recorded at least ten times. The V and J genes are TRBV15 and TRBJ1-2, with D possibly being TRBD1 (6 bases). Germline-derived CDR1 and CDR2 are LNHNV and YYDKDF (reference sequence). The CDR3 runs 17 residues. The V and J ends lost 4 bases and 2 bases respectively, with 20 bases between them. The CDR3 nucleotides are TGTGCCACCAGCAATCTTAGGGGGGCAGGGGTCAACTATGGCTACACCTTC. Amino acids: CATSNLRGAGVNYGYTF.